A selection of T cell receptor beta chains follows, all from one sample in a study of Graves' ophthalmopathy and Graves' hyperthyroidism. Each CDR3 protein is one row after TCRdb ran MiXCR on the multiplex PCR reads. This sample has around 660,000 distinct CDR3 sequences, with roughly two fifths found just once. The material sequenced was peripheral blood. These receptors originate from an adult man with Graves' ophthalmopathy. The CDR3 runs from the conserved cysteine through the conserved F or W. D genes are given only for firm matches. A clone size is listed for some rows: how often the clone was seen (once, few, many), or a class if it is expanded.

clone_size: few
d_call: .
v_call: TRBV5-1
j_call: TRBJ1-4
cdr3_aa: CASDRRASNEKLFF
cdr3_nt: TGCGCCAGCGATAGAAGGGCTAGTAATGAAAAACTGTTTTTT

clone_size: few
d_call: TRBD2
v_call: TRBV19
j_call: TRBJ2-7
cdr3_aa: CASSFVVTSGGIIGSEQYF
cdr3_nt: TGTGCCAGTAGTTTCGTGGTGACTAGCGGGGGGATAATCGGATCCGAGCAGTACTTC

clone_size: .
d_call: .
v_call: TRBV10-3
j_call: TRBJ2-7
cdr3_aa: CAISPREGGYEQYF
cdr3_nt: TGTGCCATCAGTCCCAGGGAAGGGGGCTACGAGCAGTACTTC

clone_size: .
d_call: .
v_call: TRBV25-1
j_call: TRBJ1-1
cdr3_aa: CASSEKRVNTEAFF
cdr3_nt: TGTGCCAGCAGTGAAAAGAGGGTAAACACTGAAGCTTTCTTT

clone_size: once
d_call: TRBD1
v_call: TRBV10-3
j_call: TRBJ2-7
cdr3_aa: CAISTGTAPYEQYF
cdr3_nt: TGTGCCATCAGTACCGGGACAGCTCCCTACGAGCAGTACTTC

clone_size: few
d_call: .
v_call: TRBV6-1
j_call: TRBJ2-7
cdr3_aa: CASSELQGDHEQYF
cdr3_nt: TGTGCCAGCAGTGAGTTACAGGGCGACCACGAGCAGTACTTC

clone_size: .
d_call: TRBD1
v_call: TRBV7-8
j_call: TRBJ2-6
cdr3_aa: CASSFPGQGTGANVLTF
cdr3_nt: TGTGCCAGCAGCTTCCCTGGACAGGGTACCGGGGCCAACGTCCTGACTTTC

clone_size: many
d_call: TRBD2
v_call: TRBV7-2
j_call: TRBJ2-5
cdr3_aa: CASSLIWGGQETQYF
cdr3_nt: TGTGCCAGCAGCTTAATTTGGGGGGGGCAAGAGACCCAGTACTTC

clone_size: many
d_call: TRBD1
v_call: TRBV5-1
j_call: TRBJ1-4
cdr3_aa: CASSLREQQGVEKLFF
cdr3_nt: TGCGCCAGCAGCCTGAGGGAGCAACAGGGGGTGGAAAAACTGTTTTTT

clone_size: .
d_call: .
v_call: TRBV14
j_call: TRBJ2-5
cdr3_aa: CASSQEKKGGHQETQYF
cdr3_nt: TGTGCCAGCAGCCAAGAAAAGAAGGGCGGACACCAAGAGACCCAGTACTTC

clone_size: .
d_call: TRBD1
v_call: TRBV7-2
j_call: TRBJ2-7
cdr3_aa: CASSQDRQGRNGQYF
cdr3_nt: TGCGCCAGCAGCCAAGATAGACAGGGAAGGAATGGGCAGTACTTC

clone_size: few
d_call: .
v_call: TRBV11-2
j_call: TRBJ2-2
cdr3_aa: CASSLKGLLVSGTGELFF
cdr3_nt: TGTGCCAGCAGCTTAAAGGGACTCCTGGTTAGCGGCACCGGGGAGCTGTTTTTT

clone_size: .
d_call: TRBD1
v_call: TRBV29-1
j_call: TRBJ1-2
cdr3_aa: CSAGQGAIGYTF
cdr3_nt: TGCAGCGCTGGACAGGGGGCGATCGGCTACACCTTC

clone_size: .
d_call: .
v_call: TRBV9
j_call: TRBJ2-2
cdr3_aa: CASSVEAGGELFF
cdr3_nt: TGTGCCAGCAGCGTAGAGGCAGGAGGGGAGCTGTTTTTT